These 25 T cell receptor beta chains originate from one sample sequenced in a study of shared clonotypes between healthy human individuals. CD8 cells classed as naive were CD45RO-negative and positively selected for CCR7, excluding terminally differentiated effector memory CD45RA+ cells. Clones were read by immunoSEQ multiplex PCR, and TCRdb kept only the in-frame ones, dropping some. The table has about 2.1 million clones, 85% to 95% seen once. The sequencing sample was made of naive CD8+ T cells from PBMCs. These receptors were obtained from a man aged 18 to 30 in good health. Some clones in this sample may be carry-over from other donors' samples.

The V gene is TRBV9, the J gene TRBJ2-3, with D perhaps matching TRBD2 (6 bases). Germline CDR1 SGDLS, CDR2 YYNGEE. The CDR3 contains 14 residues. The V end was cut by 3 bases, the J end by 2 bases, with 10 bases between. The CDR3 loop is CASSAWGVTDTQYF. The CDR3, as DNA: TGTGCCAGCAGCGCGTGGGGGGTCACAGATACGCAGTATTTT.

The chain has TRBV5-8 and TRBJ1-5; possibly TRBD1 for D (6 bases). CDR3 length: 16 residues. Deletions cut 3 bases from V and 2 bases from J, with 15 bases between. CDR1 and CDR2 from the germline V gene are SGHTS and YDEGEE. This CDR3 is CASSYLQGGGNQPQHF. CDR3 bases: TGTGCCAGCAGCTACTTACAGGGTGGCGGCAATCAGCCCCAGCATTTT.

The rearrangement links TRBV2 to TRBJ2-1, with D tentatively TRBD2 (5 bases). The CDR3 spans 13 residues. V was trimmed by 3 bases and J by 5 bases, leaving 8 bases between them. CDR1 SNHLY and CDR2 FYNNEI come from the germline V gene. The CDR3 region has the DNA TGTGCCAGCAGTGAGAGAGGGAACAATGAGCAGTTCTTC. Translated, it gives CASSERGNNEQFF. The full variable domain, rest sourced from reference TRBV2 and TRBJ2-1, is EPEVTQTPSHQVTQMGQEVILRCVPISNHLYFYWYRQILGQKVEFLVSFYNNEISEKSEIFDDQFSVERPDGSNFTLKIRSTKLEDSAMYFCASSERGNNEQFFGPGTRLTVL.

V is TRBV15 and J is TRBJ2-5; 10 bases fit TRBD2. The junction had 7 bases not matched to a gene; V was cut back by 5 bases and J by 4 bases. This CDR3 spans 15 amino acids. CDR1 is LNHNV, CDR2 YYDKDF, per germline (reference sequence). Here the CDR3 reads CATSPQLAGVETQYF. CDR3 bases: TGTGCCACCAGCCCCCAGCTAGCGGGAGTAGAGACCCAGTACTTC.

The rearrangement joins TRBV23-1 to TRBJ2-6; D might be TRBD1 or TRBD2, each matching 5 bases. TRBV23-1 is recorded as an ORF, its role being uncertain. V lost 2 bases to trimming and J lost 1 base, with 6 bases between them. CDR3 length: 15 amino acids. This CDR3 is CASSQGGSGANVLTF. The CDR3 bases are TGCGCCAGCAGTCAAGGGGGTTCTGGGGCCAACGTCCTGACTTTC.

The chain links TRBV9 to TRBJ2-7; D may match TRBD1 or TRBD2 (5 bases each). The V gene lost 4 bases and the J gene lost 2 bases, with 13 bases spanning the gap. This CDR3 spans 14 amino acids. The germline gives CDR1 SGDLS, CDR2 YYNGEE. The CDR3 DNA sequence: TGTGCCAGCAGCCCCGGGACGGCGGCCTACGAGCAGTACTTC. This translates into CASSPGTAAYEQYF.

The J gene is TRBJ2-1, the V gene TRBV15; TRBD1 aligns across 7 bases. This CDR3 has 15 amino acids. Germline trimming cut 4 bases from V and 9 bases from J; bases unmatched to any gene: 12. CDR1 and CDR2 from the germline V gene are LNHNV and YYDKDF (reference sequence). CDR3 loop: CATSKEDREWSEQFF. In DNA, the CDR3 is TGTGCCACCAGCAAAGAAGACAGGGAGTGGAGTGAGCAGTTCTTC.

In DNA, the CDR3 is TGCGCCACTACACAGGGGCTTAATGAAAAACTGTTTTTT. Its protein is CATTQGLNEKLFF. J is TRBJ1-4 and V is TRBV5-1, with 7 bases that match TRBD1. Germline CDR1 is SGHRS and CDR2 is YFSETQ. The CDR3 runs 13 residues. V was pared by 9 bases and J by 4 bases, with 6 bases of the junction left unmatched.

The rearrangement links TRBV27 to TRBJ2-1; TRBD1 or TRBD2 may be the D gene (5 bases each). V lost 2 bases, J lost 5 bases, and 10 bases lay in between. Per the germline V gene, CDR1 is MNHEY and CDR2 is SMNVEV (reference sequence). The length of the CDR3 is 14 residues. CDR3 sequence (DNA): TGTGCCAGCAGTTTACTCGGGACCCACAATGAGCAGTTCTTC. It is translated as CASSLLGTHNEQFF.

CDR3 DNA sequence: TGTGCCAGCAGGTTAAGCGGGGACTCCTACAATGAGCAGTTCTTC. Amino acids: CASRLSGDSYNEQFF. The chain uses TRBV27 and TRBJ2-1, with 7 bases identical to TRBD2. This CDR3 has 15 amino acids. The junction had 5 bases not matched to a gene; V was cut back by 6 bases and J by 0 bases. The germline V gene has CDR1 MNHEY and CDR2 SMNVEV (reference sequence).

The chain couples TRBV27 to TRBJ2-1, with TRBD2 matching 8 bases. The trim removed 11 bases at V and 4 bases at J, leaving 7 bases unmatched. This CDR3 contains 13 residues. CDR1 MNHEY and CDR2 SMNVEV come from the germline V gene (reference sequence). CDR3 nucleotides: TGTGCCGCGGGAGGACATCCTTACAATGAGCAGTTCTTC. As protein: CAAGGHPYNEQFF.

J is TRBJ1-4 and V is TRBV7-9, with no clear D. Looked up from germline, CDR1 is SEHNR and CDR2 is FQNEAQ (reference sequence). CDR3 length: 14 residues. Trimming took 5 bases from V and 7 from J, leaving 14 bases between them. The CDR3 sequence: CASSTHIEGEKLFF. CDR3 coding DNA: TGTGCCAGCAGCACCCACATCGAGGGTGAAAAACTGTTTTTT.

This clone was counted a few times. This sample also contains other DNA sequences that code for the same CDR3. The chain employs TRBV7-9 and TRBJ1-2, with 7 positions matching TRBD1. The CDR3 consists of 14 residues. Trimming took 1 base from V and 3 from J; bases not matched to a gene: 2. Per germline, CDR1 SEHNR and CDR2 FQNEAQ (reference sequence). The CDR3 nucleotides are TGTGCCAGCAGCTTAGGAGGGACAGACTATGGCTACACCTTC. Amino acid sequence: CASSLGGTDYGYTF. Using reference TRBV7-9 and TRBJ1-2 for the parts outside the CDR3, the full variable domain is DTGVSQNPRHKITKRGQNVTFRCDPISEHNRLYWYRQTLGQGPEFLTYFQNEAQLEKSRLLSDRFSAERPKGSFSTLEIQRTEQGDSAMYLCASSLGGTDYGYTFGSGTRLTVV.

The gene calls are TRBV5-1 and TRBJ2-2, with D hard to call. This CDR3 is 12 amino acids long. V lost 2 bases and J 5 bases, leaving 4 bases between the germline ends. Germline CDR1 reads SGHRS; CDR2 reads YFSETQ. The DNA for the CDR3 is TGCGCCAGCAGCTTCGCTACCGGGGAGCTGTTTTTT. Amino acid sequence: CASSFATGELFF.

This clone has just one count. The rearrangement joins TRBV27 to TRBJ2-2, with 12 positions matching TRBD2. Germline loops: CDR1 MNHEY, CDR2 SMNVEV (reference sequence). V dropped 5 bases and J dropped 4; count of bases not matched to a gene: 8. There are 17 residues in the CDR3. In DNA, the CDR3 is TGTGCCAGCAGTCCGTTTCCTAGCGGGAGGGCCACCGGGGAGCTGTTTTTT. Its translation: CASSPFPSGRATGELFF.

The genes are TRBV27 and TRBJ2-7, with a possible D match to TRBD1 (6 bases). The germline V and J ends were trimmed by 10 bases and 3 bases, with 16 bases remaining between them. CDR3 length: 13 amino acids. Per the germline V gene, CDR1 is MNHEY and CDR2 is SMNVEV (reference sequence). CDR3 nucleotides: TGTGCCACCAGCTCACTAGGGGGCTACGAGCAGTACTTC. This codes for CATSSLGGYEQYF.

V and J are TRBV9 and TRBJ2-3; possible D gene TRBD1, 5 bases. There are 15 residues in the CDR3. The germline V gene encodes CDR1 SGDLS and CDR2 YYNGEE. The V end was cut by 3 bases, the J end by 5 bases, with 16 bases between. The CDR3 nucleotides are TGTGCCAGCAGCGGGGGTCAGGCAAGGGGAGATACGCAGTATTTT. This gives the protein CASSGGQARGDTQYF.

With regard to this clone: Different DNA sequences within this sample yield the same CDR3. J is TRBJ2-7 and V is TRBV27; tentative D call: TRBD2 (7 bases). V lost 3 bases, J lost 2 bases, and 11 bases lay in between. Germline CDR1 MNHEY, CDR2 SMNVEV (reference sequence). The CDR3 totals 14 residues. CDR3 in amino acids: CASSFGGPTYEQYF. The CDR3 DNA sequence: TGTGCCAGCAGTTTCGGGGGGCCCACCTACGAGCAGTACTTC.

The gene calls are TRBV7-6 and TRBJ1-1; the match to TRBD1 covers 9 bases. Germline CDR1 reads SGHVS; CDR2 reads FNYEAQ. V lost 1 base and J lost 4; bases outside the gene matches: 4. CDR3 length: 15 residues. The CDR3 spells CASSLGTGVGTEAFF. The CDR3 DNA reads as TGTGCCAGCAGCTTAGGGACAGGGGTGGGCACTGAAGCTTTCTTT. Full variable domain (rest looked up from reference TRBV7-6 and TRBJ1-1): GAGVSQSPRYKVTKRGQDVALRCDPISGHVSLYWYRQALGQGPEFLTYFNYEAQQDKSGLPNDRFSAERPEGSISTLTIQRTEQRDSAMYRCASSLGTGVGTEAFFGQGTRLTVV.

The CDR3 sequence: CASSPRLRENEKLFF. CDR3 nucleotides: TGTGCCAGCAGTCCAAGGCTCAGGGAGAATGAAAAACTGTTTTTT. The genes are TRBV6-5 and TRBJ1-4; TRBD1 is a possible D gene (5 bases). The CDR3 runs 15 residues. Trimming shortened V by 5 bases and J by 5 bases, and 15 bases separated the two germline ends. Germline CDR1 is MNHEY and CDR2 is SVGAGI.

This sequence joins TRBV27 and TRBJ2-1; the D gene is possibly TRBD1 (5 bases). The V end lost 9 bases, the J end lost 7 bases, and 16 bases lay between the germline ends. CDR3 size: 13 residues. Per the germline V gene, CDR1 is MNHEY and CDR2 is SMNVEV (reference sequence). The CDR3, as DNA: TGTGCCAGTAGGATACAGGCCCGAAATGAGCAGTTCTTC. Its translation: CASRIQARNEQFF.

The gene calls are TRBV28 and TRBJ1-5; D gene unclear. V lost 7 bases to trimming and J lost 8 bases, with 21 bases between them. CDR3 size: 15 residues. The germline V gene has CDR1 MDHEN and CDR2 SYDVKM. CDR3 nucleotides: TGTGCCAGCACTCTGGGGAGTTTAGAACGGGAGCCCCAGCATTTT. Encoded protein: CASTLGSLEREPQHF.

The chain employs TRBV7-9 and TRBJ2-5; TRBD2 matches 13 bases. The germline gives CDR1 SEHNR, CDR2 FQNEAQ (reference sequence). The CDR3 sequence is 17 residues long. Trimming took 3 bases from V and 5 from J; bases not matched to a gene: 9. The CDR3 spells CASSLDWTSGRGETQYF. The CDR3 coding sequence is TGTGCCAGCAGCTTGGACTGGACTAGCGGGAGAGGGGAGACCCAGTACTTC. Supplemented by reference TRBV7-9 and TRBJ2-5, the full variable domain reads DTGVSQNPRHKITKRGQNVTFRCDPISEHNRLYWYRQTLGQGPEFLTYFQNEAQLEKSRLLSDRFSAERPKGSFSTLEIQRTEQGDSAMYLCASSLDWTSGRGETQYFGPGTRLLVL.

The chain combines TRBV11-2 with TRBJ2-3; D possibly corresponds to TRBD2 (6 bases). The germline V gene encodes CDR1 SGHAT and CDR2 FQNNGV. Trimming took 5 bases from V and 1 from J, leaving 22 bases between them. The CDR3 sequence is 18 residues long. The CDR3 is CASSTGAWGDFRTDTQYF. The CDR3 nucleotides read TGTGCCAGCAGCACCGGGGCGTGGGGGGACTTTCGCACAGATACGCAGTATTTT.

This chain joins TRBV5-1 and TRBJ2-7; the match to TRBD1 covers 8 bases. The V gene's germline CDR1 is SGHRS and CDR2 YFSETQ. CDR3 size: 15 residues. V was clipped by 3 bases and J by 2 bases; unmatched bases: 7. For the CDR3, the DNA is TGCGCCAGCAGCTCCGCGGGACAGGTACCCTACGAGCAGTACTTC. Protein sequence: CASSSAGQVPYEQYF.